This TCR beta chain was identified during a study of T-cell reconstitution after alpha-beta-depleted transplantation in children. Unique molecular identifiers featured in how the TCRbeta library was prepared. TCRdb used MiXCR to reprocess the PCR reads, holding one entry per CDR3 protein. The sample contains 200,000 to 250,000 distinct CDR3 sequences, approximately 11% of which appear only once. Study-level findings and limits: The origin of alpha-beta T cells about two months after transplant was reportedly several hundred expanded graft clones. One year after transplant, T-cell counts and diversity came mostly from newly produced T cells. Surviving recipient cells, namely T cells and thymic progenitors, were the source of high day-60 TCRbeta diversity in some patients.

Unmatched junction bases numbered 8, after V lost 0 bases and J lost 9 bases. The CDR3 covers 15 residues. Germline loops: CDR1 DFQATT, CDR2 SNEGSKA (reference sequence). This clonotype was seen at least ten times. The antigen remains unidentified. This TCR was sampled from a child younger than two with acute myeloid leukemia, due to receive a stem cell transplant. Sample: PBMCs, taken before TCRalphabeta/CD19-depleted stem cell transplant. The chain joins TRBV20-1 to TRBJ2-1; 10 nucleotides line up with TRBD2. CDR3 loop: CSARDLSGRAGEQFF. The CDR3 DNA sequence: TGCAGTGCTAGAGATCTAAGCGGGAGGGCTGGTGAGCAGTTCTTC.